The 23 T cell receptor beta chains given below trace back to one sample, sequenced in a study of blood T cell repertoires in COVID-19. Profiling relied on immunoSEQ multiplex PCR, and the TCRdb table lists in-frame clones only, not all of them. The sample has hundreds of thousands of clones, around 87% seen once. Sequenced sample: peripheral blood. These receptors were collected from a woman aged 45 to 65 with COVID-19, enrolled during active disease.

This sequence joins TRBV6-5 and TRBJ1-1; 9 positions agree with TRBD1. The CDR3 spans 15 residues. CDR1 and CDR2 (germline): MNHEY, SVGAGI. V shed 4 bases, J shed 5 bases, and the junction held 8 bases outside the gene matches. CDR3 region: CASSFRRTGDTEAFF. CDR3 nucleotides: TGTGCCAGCAGTTTTCGCCGGACAGGGGATACTGAAGCTTTCTTT.

The chain joins TRBV15 to TRBJ2-7; D is possibly TRBD1 (5 bases). The germline V gene encodes CDR1 LNHNV and CDR2 YYDKDF (reference sequence). CDR3 length: 15 amino acids. V was shortened by 5 bases and J by 0 bases, with 14 bases between the two germline ends. This CDR3 is CATSGADVHSYEQYF. CDR3 DNA: TGTGCCACCAGCGGGGCTGATGTCCACTCCTACGAGCAGTACTTC.

The chain is built from TRBV3-1 (or the pseudogene TRBV3-2) and TRBJ2-3, with D tentatively TRBD1 (5 bases). V lost 7 bases, J lost 3 bases, and 5 bases lay in between. This CDR3 contains 11 residues. The germline gives CDR1 LGHDT, CDR2 YNNKEL (reference sequence). For the CDR3, the DNA is TGTGCCAGCAAGGGGACAGATACGCAGTATTTT. Its protein is CASKGTDTQYF.

This chain links TRBV18 with TRBJ1-5; 7 bases line up with TRBD1. The J segment lost 0 bases and the V segment lost 2 bases, leaving 13 bases of the junction unmatched. Germline V lookup: CDR1 KGHSH, CDR2 LQKENI. This CDR3 is built from 19 residues. The CDR3 loop is CASSPGTGVITDSNQPQHF. The CDR3 bases are TGTGCCAGCTCACCAGGAACAGGGGTTATTACGGATAGCAATCAGCCCCAGCATTTT.

The V and J genes are TRBV19 and TRBJ2-3; the D gene is possibly TRBD1 (6 bases). Germline-derived CDR1 and CDR2 are LNHDA and SQIVND (reference sequence). Trimming removed 10 bases at V and 0 bases at J, with 17 bases between. The CDR3 length is 15 residues. CDR3 residues: CATNDRSPSTDTQYF. In nucleotides, the CDR3 is TGTGCCACCAACGACAGGTCCCCTAGCACAGATACGCAGTATTTT.

J is TRBJ2-3 and V is TRBV24-1; 7 bases align to TRBD1. CDR3 length: 17 residues. The J segment lost 4 bases and the V segment lost 4 bases, leaving 13 bases of the junction unmatched. Germline V lookup: CDR1 KGHDR, CDR2 SFDVKD. The CDR3 DNA reads TGTGCCACCAGTGACCCAGGGGAGCAGGGGGTCTCAGATACGCAGTATTTT. Translation gives CATSDPGEQGVSDTQYF.

The chain has TRBV7-2 and TRBJ2-1; D possibly corresponds to TRBD1 (5 bases). Germline V gene lookup returns CDR1 SGHTA and CDR2 FQGNSA. Trimming stripped 4 bases from V and 8 bases from J, with 9 bases between. This CDR3 spans 12 amino acids. CDR3 sequence: CASSSDSYEQFF. The CDR3 DNA reads as TGTGCCAGCAGCTCCGACAGTTATGAGCAGTTCTTC.

The rearrangement uses TRBV24-1 and TRBJ2-1; 13 nucleotides match TRBD2. Germline-derived CDR1 and CDR2 are KGHDR and SFDVKD. This CDR3 contains 20 residues. V gave up 7 bases and J gave up 2 bases; unmatched junction bases: 16. CDR3 in DNA: TGTGCCACCAGCCGGAGACCTGGACTAGCGGGAGAGGGGCCCTACAATGAGCAGTTCTTC. It codes for CATSRRPGLAGEGPYNEQFF.

This clone was recorded once. This chain joins TRBV29-1 and TRBJ2-7; 7 bases map to TRBD2. The CDR3 sequence is 16 residues long. Germline-derived CDR1 and CDR2 are SQVTM and ANQGSEA. The ends lost 0 bases at V and 3 bases at J; junction bases unmatched: 11. The CDR3 region is CSVEDLDQSGIYEQYF. CDR3 in DNA: TGCAGCGTTGAAGATCTCGACCAAAGCGGGATCTACGAGCAGTACTTC.

The chain recombines TRBV5-1 with TRBJ2-7; the match to TRBD2 covers 12 bases. CDR3 length: 16 amino acids. Trimming at V came to 4 bases and at J to 7 bases, leaving 12 bases not matched to a gene. CDR1 is SGHRS and CDR2 is YFSETQ in the germline V gene. DNA for the CDR3: TGCGCCAGCAGCCCACTTCTAGCGGGAGGGCCGGGGGAGCAGTACTTC. Translated: CASSPLLAGGPGEQYF.

V usage is TRBV3-1 (or the pseudogene TRBV3-2) and J usage is TRBJ2-2; 12 bases map to TRBD2. The CDR3 extends over 16 amino acids. In germline, CDR1 is LGHDT, CDR2 YNNKEL (reference sequence). Germline trimming cut 4 bases from V and 6 bases from J; bases unmatched to any gene: 6. This chain's CDR3 is CASSPGASGRAGELFF. The DNA for the CDR3 is TGTGCCAGCAGCCCAGGGGCTAGCGGGAGGGCCGGGGAGCTGTTTTTT.

Only a few counts were recorded for this clone. This rearrangement joins TRBV19 to TRBJ2-1, with D possibly being TRBD1 (6 bases). Trimming pared 3 bases from V and 3 bases from J, leaving 15 bases between. CDR1 is LNHDA, CDR2 SQIVND, per germline (reference sequence). The CDR3 contains 16 residues. The CDR3 loop is CASSILNEGVYNEQFF. In nucleotides, the CDR3 is TGTGCCAGTAGTATTCTTAACGAGGGGGTCTACAATGAGCAGTTCTTC.

The chain combines TRBV24-1 with TRBJ2-4, with D possibly being TRBD2 (5 bases). Per germline, CDR1 KGHDR and CDR2 SFDVKD. V was cut by 0 bases and J by 6 bases, with 11 bases left in between. The CDR3 extends over 15 amino acids. The CDR3 DNA reads TGTGCCACCAGTGATTTGGAGGGTAACAGAAACATTCAGTACTTC. This translates into CATSDLEGNRNIQYF.

This chain uses TRBV19 with TRBJ1-2; 9 bases fit TRBD1. From germline, CDR1 is LNHDA and CDR2 SQIVND (reference sequence). CDR3 length: 15 amino acids. The ends lost 5 bases at V and 7 bases at J; junction bases unmatched: 11. The CDR3 coding sequence is TGTGCCAGTAGTCAAGAGGGACAGGGAGGTCGTGGCTACACCTTC. The encoded protein is CASSQEGQGGRGYTF.

V usage is TRBV29-1 and J usage is TRBJ1-1, with 7 bases fitting TRBD1. Trimming removed 5 bases from V and 4 bases from J; junction bases left unmatched: 16. The germline gives CDR1 SQVTM, CDR2 ANQGSEA. CDR3 length equals 16 residues. CDR3 nucleotides: TGCAGCGTTCAAAACCCTGGCAGGGGGTATAGCACTGAAGCTTTCTTT. Translated, it gives CSVQNPGRGYSTEAFF.

The chain employs TRBV4-1 and TRBJ1-3; no clear D gene. The CDR3 runs 15 residues. CDR1 is MGHRA and CDR2 is YSYEKL in the germline V gene. Deletions cut 4 bases from V and 0 bases from J, with 10 bases between. CDR3 DNA sequence: TGCGCCAGCAGCCTTGACACGGCCTCTGGAAACACCATATATTTT. Encoded protein: CASSLDTASGNTIYF.

This rearrangement joins TRBV2 to TRBJ2-1; 12 nucleotides line up with TRBD2. V trimming: 5 bases; J trimming: 7 bases; junction bases outside the gene matches: 3. CDR1 and CDR2 (germline): SNHLY, FYNNEI. This CDR3 contains 14 residues. CDR3 residues: CASSWTSGTNEQFF. The CDR3 nucleotides are TGTGCCAGCAGTTGGACTAGCGGGACAAATGAGCAGTTCTTC.

To note about this clone: Different DNA sequences within this sample yield the same CDR3. The V gene is TRBV7-3, the J gene TRBJ1-1; TRBD1 matches 9 bases. The V gene end was trimmed by 3 bases and the J gene end by 2 bases; junction bases not matched to a gene: 4. Germline V gene sequence: CDR1 SGHTA, CDR2 FQGTGA. This CDR3 is 15 amino acids long. The CDR3 sequence is CASSLLGQGNTEAFF. The CDR3 bases are TGTGCCAGCAGCTTGCTGGGACAGGGCAACACTGAAGCTTTCTTT. The variable domain in full, completed from reference TRBV7-3 and TRBJ1-1, reads GAGVSQTPSNKVTEKGKYVELRCDPISGHTALYWYRQSLGQGPEFLIYFQGTGAADDSGLPNDRFFAVRPEGSVSTLKIQRTERGDSAVYLCASSLLGQGNTEAFFGQGTRLTVV.

The chain links TRBV6-5 to TRBJ2-5; D possibly corresponds to TRBD2 (5 bases). Looked up from germline, CDR1 is MNHEY and CDR2 is SVGAGI. CDR3 length: 15 residues. Trimming took 0 bases from V and 2 from J, leaving 10 bases between them. The DNA of the CDR3 is TGTGCCAGCAGTTACTCGAGGGTGAGGCAAGAGACCCAGTACTTC. Its translation: CASSYSRVRQETQYF.

J is TRBJ2-7 and V is TRBV19, with 10 bases identical to TRBD1. V shed 5 bases and J 4 bases; nucleotides not matched to a gene: 8. This CDR3 is 15 amino acids long. Germline V CDR1 and CDR2: LNHDA, SQIVND (reference sequence). CDR3 amino acids: CASSLRDRGMYEQYF. CDR3 DNA sequence: TGTGCCAGTAGTCTCCGGGACAGGGGAATGTACGAGCAGTACTTC.

V is TRBV6-4 and J is TRBJ2-1, with a tentative D call TRBD2 (6 bases). Trimming pared 0 bases from V and 12 bases from J, leaving 18 bases between. In germline, CDR1 is MRHNA, CDR2 SNTAGT. The CDR3 loop spans 15 amino acids. CDR3 in amino acids: CASSDSSGVVSGQFF. The CDR3 nucleotides are TGTGCCAGCAGTGACTCTTCGGGAGTAGTATCTGGGCAGTTCTTC.

This chain uses TRBV19 with TRBJ2-7; TRBD1 matches 7 bases. The CDR3 consists of 15 residues. V lost 1 base, J lost 2 bases, and 5 bases stayed unmatched. Germline assignment: CDR1 LNHDA and CDR2 SQIVND (reference sequence). The DNA for the CDR3 is TGTGCCAGTAGTATAGGGTTCCAGGGGGCCTACGAGCAGTACTTC. This gives the protein CASSIGFQGAYEQYF.

This rearrangement joins TRBV4-1 to TRBJ2-7, with 12 bases identical to TRBD2. This CDR3 region has 16 residues. The J segment lost 3 bases and the V segment lost 4 bases, leaving 7 bases of the junction unmatched. Germline V gene lookup returns CDR1 MGHRA and CDR2 YSYEKL. The DNA for the CDR3 is TGCGCCAGCAGCCCCCAACTAGCGGGAGGAGTCTACGAGCAGTACTTC. Translation gives CASSPQLAGGVYEQYF.